This TCR beta chain comes out of a study of OX40 agonist ivuxolimab in advanced cancers. For context, the study as a whole: Ivuxolimab, which targeted the costimulatory receptor OX40 (CD134), was an agonistic, fully human IgG2 monoclonal antibody. Intravenous ivuxolimab was administered to patients every 2 weeks at six dose levels: 0.01, 0.1, 0.3, 1.5, 3 and 10 mg/kg. Among the roughly 52 dose-escalation patients, 19 had hepatocellular carcinoma, roughly 15 melanoma, 9 renal cell carcinoma and 9 head and neck cancer. The dose-escalation cohort was over 70% male with a mean age of about 58 years, ranging from roughly 23 to 80. Prior anti-PD-1, anti-PD-L1 or anti-CTLA-4 therapy was permitted, and checkpoint inhibitors had been received by about 36% of dose-escalation patients. Partial responses occurred in three dose-escalation patients: two with cutaneous melanoma and one with hepatocellular carcinoma. Peripheral TCRbeta sequencing aimed to test whether ivuxolimab altered TCR sequence diversity and caused clonal T-cell expansion. The paper covers the monotherapy dose-escalation part of the phase I ivuxolimab trial, which included N of about 50 patients.

Genomic DNA was isolated from the sorted cells so that the TCRbeta CDR3 region could be sequenced. TCRbeta CDR3 regions were sequenced using the immunoSEQ Assay. TCRdb holds this immuneACCESS table with in-frame rearrangements only. Some clones are missing; in checked studies, unresolved V genes explain under half, and the rest has no known cause. The table for this sample lists approximately 160,000 clones; roughly 92% of them were counted only once. In total, the top ten clones hold around 0.33% of the sample. The trial excluded patients who had a history of autoimmune disease or were on systemic immunosuppression. Peripheral blood for TCR sequencing was drawn from every dose cohort at baseline, at cycle 4 day 1 and at cycle 7 day 1. Samples were obtained from an open-label, multicenter, first-in-human phase I dose-escalation trial of ivuxolimab. The trial enrolled adults with locally advanced or metastatic head and neck squamous cell, hepatocellular, melanoma or renal cell carcinoma. Before TCR sequencing, CD4+ and CD8+ T cells were separately sorted from peripheral blood.

What the research found in general, with its limitations: In the 0.1-3.0 mg/kg groups, partial responders had among the lowest normalized peripheral clonal expansion, particularly in CD8+ T cells. Low levels of normalized T-cell clonal expansion were also seen in some nonresponding patients. Which antigens the clonally expanded peripheral T cells were specific for was not determined. After ivuxolimab, CD8+ T cells had more expanded clones than CD4+ T cells on average. Clonal expansion of both CD4+ and CD8+ blood T cells was observed from baseline to week 6 at doses 0.1 to 3.0 mg/kg.

Taken from cysteine to phenylalanine, the CDR3 has 13 residues. The retained sequence is limited to the CDR3, 39 bases, with the frame set at the first base. The germline V gene supplies CDR1 SGHDN and CDR2 FVKESK. Cut back by 1 base and 7 bases, the V and J ends lie 10 bases apart. A remark on this clone: It lacks a known antigen. Per-nucleotide qualities are absent, and no much larger clonotype sits a single base away.

Sequencing used CD4+ or CD8+ T cells sorted from blood, obtained in a trial of the OX40 agonist ivuxolimab. This TCR derives from an adult with an advanced solid tumor such as melanoma, head and neck, liver or kidney cancer. Recombination joined TRBV14 with TRBJ2-5, and TRBD2 may be the D gene, going by 5 matching bases. CDR3 region: CASSQGTAGTQYF. Read as DNA, the sequence is TGTGCCAGCAGCCAAGGGACCGCGGGGACCCAGTACTTC.